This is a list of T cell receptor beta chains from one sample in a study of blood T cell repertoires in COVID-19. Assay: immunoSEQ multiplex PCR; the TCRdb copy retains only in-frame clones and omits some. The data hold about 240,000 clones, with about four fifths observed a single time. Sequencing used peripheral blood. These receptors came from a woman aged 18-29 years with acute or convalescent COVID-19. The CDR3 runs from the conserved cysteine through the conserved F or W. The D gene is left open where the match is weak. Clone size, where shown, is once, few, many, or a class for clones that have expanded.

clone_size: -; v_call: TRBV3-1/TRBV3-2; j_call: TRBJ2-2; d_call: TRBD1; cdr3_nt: TGTGCCAGCAGCCAAGTCACAGGGGGCACCGGGGAGCTGTTTTTT; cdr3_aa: CASSQVTGGTGELFF
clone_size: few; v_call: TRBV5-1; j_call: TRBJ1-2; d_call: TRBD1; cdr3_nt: TGCGCCAGCAGTAGGGACAGTAACTATGGCTACACCTTC; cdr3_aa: CASSRDSNYGYTF
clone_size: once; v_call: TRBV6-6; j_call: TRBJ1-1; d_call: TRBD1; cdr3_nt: TGTGCCAGCAGTTCCGGGACAGACAAGCGCACTGAAGCTTTCTTT; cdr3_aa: CASSSGTDKRTEAFF
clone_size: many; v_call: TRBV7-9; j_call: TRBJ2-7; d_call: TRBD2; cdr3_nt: TGTGCCAGCAGCCCCGGGGCTAGCGGGAGAGACTACGAGCAGTACTTC; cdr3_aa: CASSPGASGRDYEQYF
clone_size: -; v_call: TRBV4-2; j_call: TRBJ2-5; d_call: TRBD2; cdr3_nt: TGTGCCAGCAGCCAAGATCGGCAGCGGGGGCAAGAGACCCAGTACTTC; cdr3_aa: CASSQDRQRGQETQYF
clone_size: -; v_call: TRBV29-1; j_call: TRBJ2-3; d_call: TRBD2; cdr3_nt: TGCAGCGTTGGAAGGGACTCCGGACTAGCGGGAGCCACAGATACGCAGTATTTT; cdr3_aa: CSVGRDSGLAGATDTQYF
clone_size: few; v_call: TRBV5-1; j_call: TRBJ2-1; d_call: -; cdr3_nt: TGCGCCAGCAGCTTGTTAGTAGAGGATGAGCAGTTCTTC; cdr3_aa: CASSLLVEDEQFF
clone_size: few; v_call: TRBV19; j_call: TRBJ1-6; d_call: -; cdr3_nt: TGTGCCAGTAGTGCCCCCGGTGGCTCCTATAATTCACCCCTCCACTTT; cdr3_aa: CASSAPGGSYNSPLHF
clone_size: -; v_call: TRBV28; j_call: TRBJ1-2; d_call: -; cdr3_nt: TGTGCCTCTACAGGGCCCCAGGGCGGCTACACCTTC; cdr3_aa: CASTGPQGGYTF
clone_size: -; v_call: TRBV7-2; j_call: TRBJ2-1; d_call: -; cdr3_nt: TGTGCCAGCAGCCTGGCACAGGGATCCTACAATGAGCAGTTCTTC; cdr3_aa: CASSLAQGSYNEQFF
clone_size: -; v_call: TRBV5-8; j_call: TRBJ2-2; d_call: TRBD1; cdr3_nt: TGTGCCAGCAGCTTGGGGACAGGGAACACCGGGGAGCTGTTTTTT; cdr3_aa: CASSLGTGNTGELFF
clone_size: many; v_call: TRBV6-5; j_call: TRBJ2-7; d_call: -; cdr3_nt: TGTGCCAGCTCGACGGGAGTAAGGGCCTACGAGCAGTACTTC; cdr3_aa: CASSTGVRAYEQYF
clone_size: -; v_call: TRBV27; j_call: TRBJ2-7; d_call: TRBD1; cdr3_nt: TGTGCCAGCAGTTCCCTATGGACAGGAGAATACGAGCAGTACTTC; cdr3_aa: CASSSLWTGEYEQYF
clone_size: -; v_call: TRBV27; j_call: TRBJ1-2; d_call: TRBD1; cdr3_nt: TGTGCCAGCAGTTTATTTCTGGGGGACAGTAACTATGGCTACACCTTC; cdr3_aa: CASSLFLGDSNYGYTF
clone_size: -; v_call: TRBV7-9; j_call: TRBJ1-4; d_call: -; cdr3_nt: TGTGCCAGCAGCGGAGGGCAGGGCTATGATGAAAAACTGTTTTTT; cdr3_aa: CASSGGQGYDEKLFF
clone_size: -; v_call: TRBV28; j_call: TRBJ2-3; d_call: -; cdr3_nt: TGTGCCAGCCGGACTCTCTCGGTAGATACGCAGTATTTT; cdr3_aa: CASRTLSVDTQYF
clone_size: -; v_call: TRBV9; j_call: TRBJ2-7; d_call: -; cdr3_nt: TGTGCCAGCAGCCCCCGTGGAGGGTCTGGCGAGCAGTACTTC; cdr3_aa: CASSPRGGSGEQYF
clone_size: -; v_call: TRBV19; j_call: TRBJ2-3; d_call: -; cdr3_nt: TGTGCCAGTAGTATAGCGGGAGCAGATACGCAGTATTTT; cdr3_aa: CASSIAGADTQYF
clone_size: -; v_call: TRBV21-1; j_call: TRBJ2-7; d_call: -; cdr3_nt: TGTGCCAGCAGCAAAGGCGGCGGCGCCTACGAGCAGTACTTC; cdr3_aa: CASSKGGGAYEQYF
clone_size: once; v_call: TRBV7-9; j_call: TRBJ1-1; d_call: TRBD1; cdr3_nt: TGTGCCAGCAGCTCCTTAGACAGGGGTTACACTGAAGCTTTCTTT; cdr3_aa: CASSSLDRGYTEAFF
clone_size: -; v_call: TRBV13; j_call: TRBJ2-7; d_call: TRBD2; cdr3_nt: TGTGCCAGCAGCTCCAGTACTAGCGGCCCGAGTCCCTACGAGCAGTACTTC; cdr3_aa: CASSSSTSGPSPYEQYF
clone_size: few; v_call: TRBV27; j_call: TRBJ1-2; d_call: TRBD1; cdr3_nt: TGTGCCAGCAGCCACCTCCAACAGGGGGCCGTCTATGGCTACACCTTC; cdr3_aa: CASSHLQQGAVYGYTF
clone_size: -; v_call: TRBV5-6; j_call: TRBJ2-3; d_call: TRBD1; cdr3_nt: TGTGCCAGCAGCCAACGACAGGGGGCGAGGGATACGCAGTATTTT; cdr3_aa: CASSQRQGARDTQYF
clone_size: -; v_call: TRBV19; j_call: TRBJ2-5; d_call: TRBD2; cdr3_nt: TGTGCCAGTAGTCCCGGAGCGGGAGATAGGGAGACCCAGTACTTC; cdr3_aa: CASSPGAGDRETQYF
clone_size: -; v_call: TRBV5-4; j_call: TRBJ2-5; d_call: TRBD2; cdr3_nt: TGTGCCAGCAGCTTGGATGCCGGGGAGGGCCCAGAGACCCAGTACTTC; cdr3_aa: CASSLDAGEGPETQYF